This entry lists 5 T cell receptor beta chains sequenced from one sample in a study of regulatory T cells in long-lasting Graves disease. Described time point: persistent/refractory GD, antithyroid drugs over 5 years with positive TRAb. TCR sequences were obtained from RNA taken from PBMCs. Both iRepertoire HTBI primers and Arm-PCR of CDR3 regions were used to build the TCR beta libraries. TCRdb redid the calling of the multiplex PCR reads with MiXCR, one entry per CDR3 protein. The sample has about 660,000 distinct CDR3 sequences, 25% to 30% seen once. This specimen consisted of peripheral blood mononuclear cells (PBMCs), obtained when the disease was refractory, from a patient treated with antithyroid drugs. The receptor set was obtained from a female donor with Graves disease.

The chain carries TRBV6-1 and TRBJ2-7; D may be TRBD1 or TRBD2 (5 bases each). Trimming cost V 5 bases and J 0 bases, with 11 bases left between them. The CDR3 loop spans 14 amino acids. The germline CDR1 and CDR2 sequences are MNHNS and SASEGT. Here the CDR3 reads CASSPRGASYEQYF. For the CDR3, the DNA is TGTGCCAGCAGTCCCCGAGGGGCCTCCTACGAGCAGTACTTC.

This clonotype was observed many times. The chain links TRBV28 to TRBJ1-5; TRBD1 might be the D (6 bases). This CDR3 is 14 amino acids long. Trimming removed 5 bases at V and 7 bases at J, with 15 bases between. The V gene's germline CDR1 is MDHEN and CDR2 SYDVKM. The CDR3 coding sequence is TGTGCCAGCAGTCCTAGGGGGGGAGGGCAGCCCCAGCATTTT. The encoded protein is CASSPRGGGQPQHF.

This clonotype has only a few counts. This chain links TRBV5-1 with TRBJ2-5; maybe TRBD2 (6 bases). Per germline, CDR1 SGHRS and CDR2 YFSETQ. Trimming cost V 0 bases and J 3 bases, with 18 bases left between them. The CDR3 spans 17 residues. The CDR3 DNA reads TGCGCCAGCAGCTTGGGGAGGGGTGGAGGCACCAAAGAGACCCAGTACTTC. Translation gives CASSLGRGGGTKETQYF.

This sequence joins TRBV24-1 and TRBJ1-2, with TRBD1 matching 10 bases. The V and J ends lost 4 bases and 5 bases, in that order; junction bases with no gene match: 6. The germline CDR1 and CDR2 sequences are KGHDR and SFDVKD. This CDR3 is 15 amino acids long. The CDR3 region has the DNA TGTGCCACCAGTGACCCCGGACAGGGGGAGTATGGCTACACCTTC. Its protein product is CATSDPGQGEYGYTF.

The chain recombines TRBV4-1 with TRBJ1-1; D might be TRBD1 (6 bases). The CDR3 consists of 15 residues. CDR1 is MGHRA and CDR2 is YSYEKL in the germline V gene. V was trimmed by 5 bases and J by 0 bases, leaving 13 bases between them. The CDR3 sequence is CASSSRQAVNTEAFF. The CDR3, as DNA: TGCGCCAGCAGCTCCAGACAGGCCGTGAACACTGAAGCTTTCTTT.